This T cell receptor (beta chain) was captured in a study of T cells in Graves' hyperthyroidism and ophthalmopathy. Patients were excluded because of uncontrolled infection, other autoimmune disease, pregnancy or lactation. It was around 10 ml of fresh peripheral blood that supplied the PBMCs. In the case of this clonotype: The target antigen is unknown. A much larger clone differs by one base, so this may be a read error.

Regions amplified from RNA transcripts were the TCR beta CDR3 regions. The TCR CDR3 first-round RT-PCR relied on the HTBI primer set. From the multiplex PCR reads, TCRdb called clonotypes with MiXCR, one entry per CDR3 protein. The table has about 640,000 distinct CDR3 sequences, about 14% seen once; the top ten hold about an eighth. Findings of the study overall: Blood also carried most thyroid clonotypes expanded above 0.001.

Sequencing input: blood. The sequence was collected from a woman between 50 and 59 years old with Graves' ophthalmopathy.

The CDR3 sequence is CASETFQERGYTF. The CDR3, as DNA: TGTGCCAGCGAGACCTTTCAAGAACGAGGCTACACCTTC. The chain couples TRBV2 to TRBJ1-2, with D hard to call. Germline assignment: CDR1 SNHLY and CDR2 FYNNEI. CDR3 length: 13 amino acids. V was shortened by 8 bases and J by 8 bases, with 18 bases between the two germline ends.